This T cell receptor beta chain was observed in a study of CD8+ T cells in alopecia areata. Sequencing used cDNA as its template, made by extracting RNA and reverse transcribing it. Repertoires were generated with immunoSEQ multiplex PCR, while TCRdb's copy carries only in-frame clones and drops some. The sample yields around 140,000 clones, around 86% seen once. Between the trimmed V and J ends, which lost 0 bases and 7 bases, there was a span of 9 bases. CDR1 and CDR2 from the germline V gene are MNHEY and SVGAGI. CDR3 length equals 13 residues. Treatment here: oral pan-JAK inhibitor, 5-10 mg twice daily.

The source was CD8+ T cells sorted from blood, collected at week 4, from a patient treated with tofacitinib. This receptor was identified in a human donor with alopecia areata. This rearrangement joins TRBV6-5 to TRBJ1-1; D unclear. The CDR3 here is CASSYSWAVEAFF. CDR3 sequence (DNA): TGTGCCAGCAGTTACTCTTGGGCGGTTGAAGCTTTCTTT.